This T cell receptor beta chain derives from a study of blood T cell repertoires in COVID-19. About the research overall: COVID-19 samples from acute and convalescent phases originated in the United States, Italy and Spain. The analysed material was cDNA or gDNA that came from T cells, B-cell-depleted T cells, or PBMCs.

In its sample, this clone was seen a few times. Original processing methods: Estimation of nucleated cell counts relied on the amplification of reference gene primers. The assay was immunoSEQ multiplex PCR, and TCRdb's table has in-frame clones only and misses some. The DNA gave D and trimming, while V, J and clone size come from that table. The sample includes 230,000 or so clones, around 84% of them seen just once. Germline V gives CDR1 LNHDA, CDR2 SQIVND (reference sequence). The CDR3 runs to 16 residues. V dropped 3 bases and J dropped 7; count of bases not matched to a gene: 9. The chain employs TRBV19 and TRBJ1-6, with TRBD1 identical over 7 bases. The clonotype originates from a man under 40 with active or convalescent COVID-19. Sequencing was performed on peripheral blood. CDR3 coding DNA: TGTGCCAGTAGTATGCCCGGACAGGCGCTGAATTCACCCCTCCACTTT. This sequence encodes CASSMPGQALNSPLHF.